These 5 T cell receptor beta chains came from one sample sequenced in a study of T cells in Graves' hyperthyroidism and ophthalmopathy. Authors of the study amplified TCR beta CDR3 regions from RNA transcripts. First-round RT-PCR of the TCR CDR3 relied on the HTBI primer set. MiXCR was run by TCRdb on the multiplex PCR reads, yielding one entry per CDR3 protein. In the table there are a few hundred thousand distinct CDR3 sequences, about 14% of which are singletons. The source material was blood. The receptors come from a young woman with Graves' hyperthyroidism that later progressed to Graves' ophthalmopathy.

This clonotype has a count of ten or more. This chain joins TRBV11-3 and TRBJ2-1; D possibly corresponds to TRBD1 (5 bases). Germline CDR1 SGHNT, CDR2 YENEEA. V lost 5 bases, J lost 4 bases, and 12 bases lay in between. The CDR3 contains 14 residues. The CDR3 DNA sequence: TGTGCCAGCAGCGTTTCGACAGATTACAATGAGCAGTTCTTC. It translates to CASSVSTDYNEQFF.

V and J are TRBV11-3 and TRBJ1-2; 11 positions match TRBD1. The CDR3 extends over 17 amino acids. After removal of 4 bases from V and 8 bases from J, the junction contained 15 bases not matched to a gene. Germline V lookup: CDR1 SGHNT, CDR2 YENEEA. The chain's CDR3 is CASSSSPGQGGFSGYTF. The DNA of the CDR3 is TGTGCCAGCAGCTCTTCGCCGGGACAGGGGGGATTCAGCGGCTACACCTTC.

There are many counts of this clonotype. The chain joins TRBV30 to TRBJ1-1; perhaps TRBD1 as D (5 bases). V dropped 3 bases and J dropped 3 bases, with 5 bases sitting between them. This CDR3 contains 11 residues. Germline V gives CDR1 GTSNPN, CDR2 SVGIG (reference sequence). Here the CDR3 DNA reads TGTGCCTGGAGAGGGGACACTGAAGCTTTCTTT. Residues: CAWRGDTEAFF.

This clonotype was observed at least ten times. V is TRBV6-1 and J is TRBJ2-5, with unresolved D. V dropped 4 bases and J dropped 2 bases, with 17 bases sitting between them. The CDR3 extends over 16 amino acids. Germline-derived CDR1 and CDR2 are MNHNS and SASEGT. For the CDR3, the DNA is TGTGCCAGCAGTGGCCGGGCCCAAGCTTCTCAAGAGACCCAGTACTTC. It translates to CASSGRAQASQETQYF.

This chain joins TRBV3-1 and TRBJ2-3; D perhaps matches TRBD1 (6 bases). The CDR3 is made up of 16 amino acids. Trimming cost V 4 bases and J 3 bases, with 17 bases left between them. CDR1 is LGHDT, CDR2 YNNKEL, per germline (reference sequence). The CDR3 DNA reads TGTGCCAGCAGCCCCTCGGGACACAAGAAAACAGATACGCAGTATTTT. It yields the protein CASSPSGHKKTDTQYF.